This T cell receptor (beta chain) was obtained from a study of T cell changes during pregnancy in multiple sclerosis. Using immunoSEQ multiplex PCR, the repertoire was profiled, and TCRdb retains in-frame clones only, with some absent. The sample includes approximately 100,000 clones, 94% of them seen just once. The germline V and J ends were trimmed by 3 bases and 6 bases, with 14 bases remaining between them. CDR3 size: 14 residues. Germline V gives CDR1 SGHDT, CDR2 YYEEEE. The specimen comprised peripheral blood, sampled before pregnancy. The TCR sequence derives from a female donor with multiple sclerosis, enrolled in a pregnancy study. The chain recombines TRBV5-6 with TRBJ2-3; weak D call: TRBD2 (6 bases). The CDR3 bases are TGTGCCAGCAGCTCGCCTAGCGAACGCGATACGCAGTATTTT. This encodes CASSSPSERDTQYF. Variable domain in full (rest from reference TRBV5-6 and TRBJ2-3): DAGVTQSPTHLIKTRGQQVTLRCSPKSGHDTVSWYQQALGQGPQFIFQYYEEEERQRGNFPDRFSGHQFPNYSSELNVNALLLGDSALYLCASSSPSERDTQYFGPGTRLTVL.